This entry lists 11 T cell receptor beta chains sequenced from one sample in a study of Ad26.COV2.S vaccination and SARS-CoV-2 variants. As to treatment: 19 received Ad26.COV2.S at low or high dose, single or two shots; about 5 received placebo; per-sample allocation not given. Day 63 after the first injection of vaccine or placebo was the sampling time. The protocol was immunoSEQ multiplex PCR, while the TCRdb copy is restricted to in-frame clones and leaves out a portion. This table holds more than 400,000 clones, about 90% found once. Here the sequenced sample was peripheral blood, taken in a trial of Ad26.COV2.S vaccine versus placebo. The receptors shown here come from a person between 18 and 59 years old who received the Ad26.COV2.S COVID-19 vaccine or a placebo.

The chain uses TRBV2 and TRBJ1-2, with TRBD1 as a possible D gene (5 bases). This CDR3 is 12 amino acids long. Per the germline V gene, CDR1 is SNHLY and CDR2 is FYNNEI. V was clipped by 3 bases and J by 5 bases, with 7 bases between them. CDR3 in DNA: TGTGCCAGCAGTGACCGGGGGTATGGCTACACCTTC. This sequence encodes CASSDRGYGYTF. The variable domain in full, with the rest retrieved from reference TRBV2 and TRBJ1-2, is EPEVTQTPSHQVTQMGQEVILRCVPISNHLYFYWYRQILGQKVEFLVSFYNNEISEKSEIFDDQFSVERPDGSNFTLKIRSTKLEDSAMYFCASSDRGYGYTFGSGTRLTVV.

The chain recombines TRBV19 with TRBJ2-1; no firm D call. There are 11 residues in the CDR3. Per germline, CDR1 LNHDA and CDR2 SQIVND (reference sequence). V was clipped by 5 bases and J by 10 bases, with 9 bases between them. The CDR3 spells CASSWAREQFF. The CDR3 coding sequence is TGTGCCAGTAGTTGGGCTAGAGAGCAGTTCTTC.

CDR3 residues: CASSPPSGQGETQYF. The CDR3 bases are TGTGCCAGCAGCCCGCCCTCCGGACAGGGAGAGACCCAGTACTTC. The chain has TRBV28 and TRBJ2-5; 8 positions match TRBD1. V was pared by 6 bases and J by 4 bases, with 10 bases of the junction left unmatched. CDR3 size: 15 residues. Germline CDR1 and CDR2: MDHEN and SYDVKM. Combining the CDR3 with reference TRBV28 and TRBJ2-5 gives the whole variable domain DVKVTQSSRYLVKRTGEKVFLECVQDMDHENMFWYRQDPGLGLRLIYFSYDVKMKEKGDIPEGYSVSREKKERFSLILESASTNQTSMYLCASSPPSGQGETQYFGPGTRLLVL.

This clone was seen once. This CDR3 reads CASSLGQGNSPLHF. The DNA of the CDR3 is TGTGCCAGCAGCTTGGGACAGGGGAATTCACCCCTCCACTTT. J is TRBJ1-6 and V is TRBV5-8; 8 bases align to TRBD1. Germline trimming cut 0 bases from V and 7 bases from J; bases unmatched to any gene: 0. Germline CDR1 reads SGHTS; CDR2 reads YDEGEE. The CDR3 length is 14 residues.

The J gene is TRBJ2-6, the V gene TRBV27, with D possibly being TRBD2 (7 bases). Germline loops: CDR1 MNHEY, CDR2 SMNVEV (reference sequence). Trimming shortened V by 10 bases and J by 0 bases, and 13 bases separated the two germline ends. This CDR3 has 15 amino acids. CDR3 nucleotides: TGTGCCACCGGGGGGCGGTCCTCTGGGGCCAACGTCCTGACTTTC. Amino acid sequence: CATGGRSSGANVLTF.

The chain joins TRBV29-1 to TRBJ2-6, with 9 bases aligning to TRBD2. After removal of 7 bases from V and 0 bases from J, the junction contained 7 bases not matched to a gene. The CDR3 has 16 residues. Germline V gene lookup returns CDR1 SQVTM and CDR2 ANQGSEA. This CDR3 is CSALAGVLSGANVLTF. CDR3 nucleotides: TGCAGCGCATTAGCGGGAGTTCTCTCTGGGGCCAACGTCCTGACTTTC.

The chain has TRBV18 and TRBJ2-5; D gene unclear. The germline V gene has CDR1 KGHSH and CDR2 LQKENI. This CDR3 has 13 amino acids. Trimming took 5 bases from V and 1 from J, leaving 8 bases between them. The CDR3 DNA sequence: TGTGCCAGCTCATCATACTTCCAAGAGACCCAGTACTTC. It translates to CASSSYFQETQYF.

The chain joins TRBV10-3 to TRBJ2-5, with 8 positions matching TRBD1. Germline V gene data show CDR1 as ENHRY and CDR2 as SYGVKD. V gave up 0 bases and J gave up 4 bases; unmatched junction bases: 4. The CDR3 runs to 15 residues. The CDR3 spells CAISESRTGRETQYF. DNA of the CDR3: TGTGCCATCAGTGAGTCGAGGACAGGGCGAGAGACCCAGTACTTC.

J is TRBJ2-5 and V is TRBV9; D is possibly TRBD2 (5 bases). V was shortened by 1 base and J by 5 bases, with 12 bases between the two germline ends. This CDR3 comprises 14 residues. Germline CDR1 reads SGDLS; CDR2 reads YYNGEE. CDR3 in DNA: TGTGCCAGCAGCGTATTTGGGGAGTCCGAGACCCAGTACTTC. Translation gives CASSVFGESETQYF. Combining the CDR3 with reference TRBV9 and TRBJ2-5 gives the whole variable domain DSGVTQTPKHLITATGQRVTLRCSPRSGDLSVYWYQQSLDQGLQFLIQYYNGEERAKGNILERFSAQQFPDLHSELNLSSLELGDSALYFCASSVFGESETQYFGPGTRLLVL.

The chain links TRBV11-2 to TRBJ1-3; TRBD1 is a possible D gene (6 bases). V lost 5 bases to trimming and J lost 0 bases, with 23 bases between them. CDR3 size: 19 residues. The germline CDR1 and CDR2 sequences are SGHAT and FQNNGV. In nucleotides, the CDR3 is TGTGCCAGCAGCCTACATCCGGGACAAGCTCCGGGCTCTGGAAACACCATATATTTT. It is translated as CASSLHPGQAPGSGNTIYF.

The J gene is TRBJ2-7, the V gene TRBV18, with D possibly matching TRBD1 (6 bases). V gave up 4 bases and J gave up 0 bases, with 10 bases separating them. The CDR3 sequence is 14 residues long. Germline loops: CDR1 KGHSH, CDR2 LQKENI. CDR3 coding DNA: TGTGCCAGCTCACTTTCGGACAGCTCCTACGAGCAGTACTTC. This codes for CASSLSDSSYEQYF.